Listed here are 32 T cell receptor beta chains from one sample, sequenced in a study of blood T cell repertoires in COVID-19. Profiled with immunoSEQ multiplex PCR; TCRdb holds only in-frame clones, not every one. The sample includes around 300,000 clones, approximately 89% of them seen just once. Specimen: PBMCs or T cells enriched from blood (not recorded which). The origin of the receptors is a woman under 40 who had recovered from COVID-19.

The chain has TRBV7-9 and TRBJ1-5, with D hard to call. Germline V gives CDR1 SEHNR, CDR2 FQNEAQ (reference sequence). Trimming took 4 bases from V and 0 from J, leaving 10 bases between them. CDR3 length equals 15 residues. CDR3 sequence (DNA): TGTGCCAGCAGCTCTGGAGGATTTAGCAATCAGCCCCAGCATTTT. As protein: CASSSGGFSNQPQHF.

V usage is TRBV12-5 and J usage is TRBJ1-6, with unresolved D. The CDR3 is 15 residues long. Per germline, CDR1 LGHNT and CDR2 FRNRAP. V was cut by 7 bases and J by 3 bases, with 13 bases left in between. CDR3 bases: TGTGCTAGTGCCCCGTGGGCGGGCTATAATTCACCCCTCCACTTT. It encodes CASAPWAGYNSPLHF.

This chain's CDR3 is CASSGLRGPQHF. In DNA, the CDR3 is TGCGCCAGCTCGGGACTGCGCGGCCCCCAGCATTTT. The chain links TRBV10-2 to TRBJ1-5; perhaps TRBD1 as D (5 bases). Germline V gene lookup returns CDR1 WSHSY and CDR2 SAAADI. V was shortened by 8 bases and J by 10 bases, with 15 bases between the two germline ends. The CDR3 has 12 residues.

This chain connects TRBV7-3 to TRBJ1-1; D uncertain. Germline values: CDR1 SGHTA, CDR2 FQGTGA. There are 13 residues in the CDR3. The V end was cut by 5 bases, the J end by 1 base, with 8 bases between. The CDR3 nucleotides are TGTGCCAGCAGCATAATAGAGAACACTGAAGCTTTCTTT. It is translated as CASSIIENTEAFF.

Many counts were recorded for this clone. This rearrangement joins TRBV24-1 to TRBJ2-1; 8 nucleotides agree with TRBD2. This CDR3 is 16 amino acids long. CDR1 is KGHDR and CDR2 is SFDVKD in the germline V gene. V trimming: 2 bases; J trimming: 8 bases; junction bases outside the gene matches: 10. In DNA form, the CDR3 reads TGTGCCACCAGTGATTCGGTAAGCCTAGCGGGCGATGAGCAGTTCTTC. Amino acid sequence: CATSDSVSLAGDEQFF.

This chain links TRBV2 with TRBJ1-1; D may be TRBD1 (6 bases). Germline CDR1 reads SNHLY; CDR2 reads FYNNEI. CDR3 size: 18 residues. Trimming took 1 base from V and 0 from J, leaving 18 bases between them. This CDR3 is CASSEERAGVNMNTEAFF. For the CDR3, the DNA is TGTGCCAGCAGTGAAGAACGGGCAGGGGTTAATATGAACACTGAAGCTTTCTTT.

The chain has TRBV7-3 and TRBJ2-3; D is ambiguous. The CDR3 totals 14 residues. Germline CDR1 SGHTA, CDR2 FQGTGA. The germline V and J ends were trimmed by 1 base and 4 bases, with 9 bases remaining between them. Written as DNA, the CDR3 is TGTGCCAGCAGCTTAAACTCTTCCCCAGATACGCAGTATTTT. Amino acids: CASSLNSSPDTQYF.

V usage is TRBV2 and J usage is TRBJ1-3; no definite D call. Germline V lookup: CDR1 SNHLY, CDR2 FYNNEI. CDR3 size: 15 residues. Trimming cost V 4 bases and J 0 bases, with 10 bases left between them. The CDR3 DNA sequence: TGTGCCAGCAGTGCGCTCAGTTACTCTGGAAACACCATATATTTT. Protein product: CASSALSYSGNTIYF.

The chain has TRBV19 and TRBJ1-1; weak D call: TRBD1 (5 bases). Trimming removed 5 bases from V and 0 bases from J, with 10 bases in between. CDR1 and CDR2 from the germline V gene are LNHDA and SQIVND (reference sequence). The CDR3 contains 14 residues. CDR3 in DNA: TGTGCCAGTAGTGTGACAGCTGTGAACACTGAAGCTTTCTTT. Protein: CASSVTAVNTEAFF.

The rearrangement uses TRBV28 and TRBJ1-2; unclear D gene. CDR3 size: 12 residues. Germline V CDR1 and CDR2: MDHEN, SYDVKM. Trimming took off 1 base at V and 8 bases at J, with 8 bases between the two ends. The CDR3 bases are TGTGCCAGCAGTTTATCCGTCGAGGGCTACACCTTC. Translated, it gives CASSLSVEGYTF.

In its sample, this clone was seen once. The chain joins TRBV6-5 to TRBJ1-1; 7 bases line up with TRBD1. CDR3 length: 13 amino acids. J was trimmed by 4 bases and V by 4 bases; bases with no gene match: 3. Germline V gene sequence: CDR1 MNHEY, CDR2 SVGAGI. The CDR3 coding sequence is TGTGCCAGCAGTTGGGACAGCAGCACTGAAGCTTTCTTT. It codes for CASSWDSSTEAFF.

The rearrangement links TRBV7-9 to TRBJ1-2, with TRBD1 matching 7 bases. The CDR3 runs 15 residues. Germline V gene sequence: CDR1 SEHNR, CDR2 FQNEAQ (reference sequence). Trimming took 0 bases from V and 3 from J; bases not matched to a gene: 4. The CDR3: CASSLAETGHYGYTF. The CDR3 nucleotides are TGTGCCAGCAGCTTAGCAGAGACAGGGCACTATGGCTACACCTTC.

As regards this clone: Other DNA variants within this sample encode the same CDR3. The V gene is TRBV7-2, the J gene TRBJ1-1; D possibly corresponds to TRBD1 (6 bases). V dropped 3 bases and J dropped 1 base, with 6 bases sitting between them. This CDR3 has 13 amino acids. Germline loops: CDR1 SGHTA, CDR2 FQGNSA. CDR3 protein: CASSLDRNTEAFF. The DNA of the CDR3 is TGTGCCAGCAGCTTGGACAGGAACACTGAAGCTTTCTTT.

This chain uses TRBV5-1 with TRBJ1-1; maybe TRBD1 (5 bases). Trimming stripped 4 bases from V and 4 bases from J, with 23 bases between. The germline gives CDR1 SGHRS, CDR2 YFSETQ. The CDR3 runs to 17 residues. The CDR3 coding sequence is TGCGCCAGCAGCAACACACCAGGGAATCGGGTCGGCACTGAAGCTTTCTTT. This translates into CASSNTPGNRVGTEAFF.

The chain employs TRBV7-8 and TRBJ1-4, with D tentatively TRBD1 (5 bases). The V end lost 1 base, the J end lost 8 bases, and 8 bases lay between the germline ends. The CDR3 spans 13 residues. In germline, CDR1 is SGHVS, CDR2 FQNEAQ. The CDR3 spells CASSLVRGEKLFF. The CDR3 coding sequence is TGTGCCAGCAGCTTAGTTCGGGGGGAAAAACTGTTTTTT.

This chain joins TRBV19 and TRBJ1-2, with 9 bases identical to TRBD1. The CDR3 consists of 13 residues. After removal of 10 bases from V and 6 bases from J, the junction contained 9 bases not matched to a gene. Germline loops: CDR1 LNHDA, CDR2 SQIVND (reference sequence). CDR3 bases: TGTGCCACTTATGGGGACAGGGCAAATGGCTACACCTTC. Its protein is CATYGDRANGYTF.

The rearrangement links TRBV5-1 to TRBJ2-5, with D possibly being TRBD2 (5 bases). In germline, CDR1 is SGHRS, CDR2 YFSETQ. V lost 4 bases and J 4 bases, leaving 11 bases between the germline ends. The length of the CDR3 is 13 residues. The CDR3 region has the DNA TGCGCCAGCAGCGAAGGACTGGTAGAGACCCAGTACTTC. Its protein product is CASSEGLVETQYF.

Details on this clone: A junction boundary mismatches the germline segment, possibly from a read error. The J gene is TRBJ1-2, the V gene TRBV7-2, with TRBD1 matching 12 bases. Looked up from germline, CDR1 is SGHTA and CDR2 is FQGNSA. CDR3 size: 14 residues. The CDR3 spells CASRRGQGAYDYTF. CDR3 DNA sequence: TGTGCCAGCAGGCGGGGACAGGGGGCTTATGACTACACCTTC.

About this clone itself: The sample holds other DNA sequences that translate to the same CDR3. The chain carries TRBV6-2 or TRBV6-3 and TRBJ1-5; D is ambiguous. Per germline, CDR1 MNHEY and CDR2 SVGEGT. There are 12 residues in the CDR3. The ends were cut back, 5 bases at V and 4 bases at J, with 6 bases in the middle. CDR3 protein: CASSPRNQPQHF. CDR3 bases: TGTGCCAGCAGTCCCAGGAATCAGCCCCAGCATTTT.

For the CDR3, the DNA is TGTGCCAGCATGGGACAAAGGGGCACTGAAGCTTTCTTT. Translation gives CASMGQRGTEAFF. The gene calls are TRBV28 and TRBJ1-1; TRBD1 might be the D (6 bases). Trimming pared 7 bases from V and 4 bases from J, leaving 13 bases between. In germline, CDR1 is MDHEN, CDR2 SYDVKM. The CDR3 extends over 13 amino acids.

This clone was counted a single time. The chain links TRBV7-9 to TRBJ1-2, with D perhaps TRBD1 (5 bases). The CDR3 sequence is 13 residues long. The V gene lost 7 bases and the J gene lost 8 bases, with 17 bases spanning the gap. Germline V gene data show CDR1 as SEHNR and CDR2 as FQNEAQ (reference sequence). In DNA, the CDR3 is TGTGCCAGCACCCTACCCCCGACAGAAGGCTACACCTTC. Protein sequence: CASTLPPTEGYTF.

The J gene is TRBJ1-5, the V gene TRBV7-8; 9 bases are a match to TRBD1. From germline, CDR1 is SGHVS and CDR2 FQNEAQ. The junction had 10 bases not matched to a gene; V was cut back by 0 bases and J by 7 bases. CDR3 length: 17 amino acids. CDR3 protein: CASSLAPWTGDKQPQHF. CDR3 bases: TGTGCCAGCAGCTTAGCTCCTTGGACAGGGGATAAGCAGCCCCAGCATTTT.

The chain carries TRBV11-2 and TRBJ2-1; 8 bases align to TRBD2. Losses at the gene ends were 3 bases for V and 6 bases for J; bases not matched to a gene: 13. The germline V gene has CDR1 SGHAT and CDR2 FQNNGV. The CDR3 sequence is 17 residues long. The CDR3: CASSLGLLADPSNEQFF. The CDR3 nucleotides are TGTGCCAGCAGCTTGGGACTACTAGCGGACCCGAGCAATGAGCAGTTCTTC.

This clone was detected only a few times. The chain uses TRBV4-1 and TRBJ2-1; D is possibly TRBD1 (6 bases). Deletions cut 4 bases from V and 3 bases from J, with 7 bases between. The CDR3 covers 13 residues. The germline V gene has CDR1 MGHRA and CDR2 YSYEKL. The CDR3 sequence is CASSPDSYNEQFF. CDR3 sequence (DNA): TGCGCCAGCAGCCCGGACAGCTACAATGAGCAGTTCTTC.

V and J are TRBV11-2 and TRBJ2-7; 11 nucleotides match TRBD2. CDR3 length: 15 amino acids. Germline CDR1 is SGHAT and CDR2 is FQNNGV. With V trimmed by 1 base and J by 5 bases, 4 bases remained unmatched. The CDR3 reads CASSLASGGPNEQYF. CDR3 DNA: TGTGCCAGCAGCTTAGCTAGCGGGGGGCCAAACGAGCAGTACTTC.

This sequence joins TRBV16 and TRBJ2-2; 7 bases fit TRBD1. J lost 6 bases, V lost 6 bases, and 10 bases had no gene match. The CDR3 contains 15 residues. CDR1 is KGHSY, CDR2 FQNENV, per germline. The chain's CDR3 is CASSRQGRVAGELFF. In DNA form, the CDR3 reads TGTGCCAGCAGTCGACAGGGTCGTGTTGCCGGGGAGCTGTTTTTT. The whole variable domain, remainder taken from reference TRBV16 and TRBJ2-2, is GEEVAQTPKHLVRGEGQKAKLYCAPIKGHSYVFWYQQVLKNEFKFLISFQNENVFDETGMPKERFSAKCLPNSPCSLEIQATKLEDSAVYFCASSRQGRVAGELFFGEGSRLTVL.

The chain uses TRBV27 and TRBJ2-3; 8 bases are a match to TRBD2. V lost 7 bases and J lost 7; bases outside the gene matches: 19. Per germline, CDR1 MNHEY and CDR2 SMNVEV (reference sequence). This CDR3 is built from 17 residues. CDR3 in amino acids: CASILGGELGKRYTQYF. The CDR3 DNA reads TGTGCCAGCATCCTCGGGGGGGAGTTAGGGAAACGCTATACGCAGTATTTT.

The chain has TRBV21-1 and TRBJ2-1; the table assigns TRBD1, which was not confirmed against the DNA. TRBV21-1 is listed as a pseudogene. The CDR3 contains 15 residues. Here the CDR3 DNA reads TGTGCCAGCAGCTTTCGAAACACCATATACAATGAGCAGTTCTTC. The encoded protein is CASSFRNTIYNEQFF.

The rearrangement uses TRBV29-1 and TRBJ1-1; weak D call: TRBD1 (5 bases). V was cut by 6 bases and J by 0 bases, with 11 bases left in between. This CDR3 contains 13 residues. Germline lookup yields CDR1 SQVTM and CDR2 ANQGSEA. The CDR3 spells CSVRRVLNTEAFF. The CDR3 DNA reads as TGCAGCGTCCGCAGGGTCCTGAACACTGAAGCTTTCTTT.

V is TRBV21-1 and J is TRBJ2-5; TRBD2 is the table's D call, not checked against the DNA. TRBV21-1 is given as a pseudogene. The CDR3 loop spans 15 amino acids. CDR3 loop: CASSKDIPSGETQYF. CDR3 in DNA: TGTGCCAGCAGCAAAGATATCCCTTCGGGGGAGACCCAGTACTTC.

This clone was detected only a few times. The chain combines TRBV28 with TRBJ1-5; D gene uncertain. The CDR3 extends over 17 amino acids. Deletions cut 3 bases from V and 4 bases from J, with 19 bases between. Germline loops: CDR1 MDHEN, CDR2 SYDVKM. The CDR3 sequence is CASSFIGGGRRNQPQHF. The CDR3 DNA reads TGTGCCAGCAGTTTTATCGGTGGAGGGAGGAGGAATCAGCCCCAGCATTTT.

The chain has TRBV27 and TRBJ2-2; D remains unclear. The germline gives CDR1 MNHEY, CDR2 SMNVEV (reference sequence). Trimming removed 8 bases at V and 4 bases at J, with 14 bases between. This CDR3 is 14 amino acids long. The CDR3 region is CASSPRPGTGELFF. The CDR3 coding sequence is TGTGCCAGCTCCCCCCGGCCGGGCACCGGGGAGCTGTTTTTT.